These 30 T cell receptor beta chains came from one sample sequenced in a study of vaccination and CD4 T cells after COVID-19. Sequenced with the Oncomine TCR Beta short-read assay was DNA taken from cultured CD4+ T cells. MiXCR was run by TCRdb on the PCR reads, yielding one entry per CDR3 protein. The table shows about 12,000 distinct CDR3 sequences, with about two thirds occurring only once. Treatment in this sample: approximately 11-day PBMC culture with coronavirus spike peptide pools or control peptides (ViraFEST assay). No antigen has been assigned to these receptors. Sample: CD4+ T cells from blood, cultured in vitro. These receptors were collected from a human donor who had recovered from COVID-19.

The table lists this clonotype with a few counts. The chain combines TRBV19 with TRBJ1-2, with D possibly TRBD1 on 6 matching bases. The CDR3 loop spans 14 amino acids. From germline, CDR1 is LNHDA and CDR2 SQIVND (reference sequence). The ends were cut back, 6 bases at V and 1 base at J, with 12 bases in the middle. In nucleotides, the CDR3 is TGTGCCAGTAGCCAAGCGGGACATAACTATGGCTACACCTTC. Protein product: CASSQAGHNYGYTF.

The chain carries TRBV20-1 and TRBJ1-1, with a possible D match to TRBD1 (5 bases). The V and J ends lost 5 bases and 8 bases respectively, with 12 bases between them. This CDR3 comprises 11 residues. Germline CDR1 is DFQATT and CDR2 is SNEGSKA (reference sequence). CDR3 sequence: CSALPRAEAFF. The CDR3 bases are TGCAGTGCTCTTCCCAGGGCGGAAGCTTTCTTT.

The V gene is TRBV6-5, the J gene TRBJ1-1; a possible D gene is TRBD1 (5 bases). The CDR3 runs to 14 residues. The germline V gene has CDR1 MNHEY and CDR2 SVGAGI. V dropped 2 bases and J dropped 6 bases, with 13 bases sitting between them. In nucleotides, the CDR3 is TGTGCCAGCAGTTACACAGGTGCCGGGGCTGAAGCTTTCTTT. Amino acid sequence: CASSYTGAGAEAFF.

The DNA for the CDR3 is TGTGCCAGCAGCTTCGCAGCCCCCCAAGAGACCCAGTACTTC. This codes for CASSFAAPQETQYF. The chain has TRBV7-2 and TRBJ2-5; no firm D call. Germline CDR1 reads SGHTA; CDR2 reads FQGNSA. Between the trimmed V and J ends, which lost 3 bases and 1 base, there was a span of 9 bases. The CDR3 is 14 residues long.

Here the CDR3 DNA reads TGTGCCAGCAGCTTAACGGGGGAGAAAGGGGTTGGCTACACCTTC. This codes for CASSLTGEKGVGYTF. This chain joins TRBV7-9 and TRBJ1-2, with D possibly being TRBD1 (5 bases). The V end lost 2 bases, the J end lost 7 bases, and 17 bases lay between the germline ends. Germline-derived CDR1 and CDR2 are SEHNR and FQNEAQ (reference sequence). The CDR3 totals 15 residues.

This clonotype has a single count. This chain links TRBV27 with TRBJ1-2; 10 bases align to TRBD1. The CDR3 spans 14 residues. Germline values: CDR1 MNHEY, CDR2 SMNVEV (reference sequence). Trimming cost V 5 bases and J 7 bases; bases outside gene matches: 7. CDR3 coding DNA: TGTGCCAGCAGTCGAAGACAGGGGGCGGGTGGCTACACCTTC. This sequence encodes CASSRRQGAGGYTF.

Here the CDR3 reads CSAKPDRGFSNQPQHF. The CDR3 coding sequence is TGCAGTGCTAAGCCCGACAGGGGGTTTAGCAATCAGCCCCAGCATTTT. The rearrangement uses TRBV20-1 and TRBJ1-5; 9 bases match TRBD1. The CDR3 contains 16 residues. Trimming cost V 4 bases and J 0 bases; bases outside gene matches: 7. From germline, CDR1 is DFQATT and CDR2 SNEGSKA (reference sequence).

J is TRBJ2-3 and V is TRBV20-1, with 10 bases aligning to TRBD2. CDR1 and CDR2 (germline): DFQATT, SNEGSKA (reference sequence). This CDR3 has 15 residues. V lost 6 bases, J lost 7 bases, and 13 bases stayed unmatched. CDR3 DNA: TGCAGTGCCCAGACAACTAGCGGGACGACATATACGCAGTATTTT. It encodes CSAQTTSGTTYTQYF.

The rearrangement uses TRBV2 and TRBJ1-1, with D uncertain. Germline assignment: CDR1 SNHLY and CDR2 FYNNEI. This CDR3 is built from 14 residues. V was trimmed by 5 bases and J by 0 bases, leaving 10 bases between them. The CDR3 nucleotides read TGTGCCAGCAGTCTTATTAGGGTGAACACTGAAGCTTTCTTT. This codes for CASSLIRVNTEAFF.

This clonotype was recorded a few times. The rearrangement joins TRBV6-1 to TRBJ2-3, with a possible D match to TRBD2 (6 bases). V gave up 5 bases and J gave up 1 base, with 13 bases separating them. The length of the CDR3 is 15 residues. Germline lookup yields CDR1 MNHNS and CDR2 SASEGT. The CDR3 coding sequence is TGTGCCAGCAGTCCTCGGGAGTTAGGCACAGATACGCAGTATTTT. This codes for CASSPRELGTDTQYF.

The chain couples TRBV24-1 to TRBJ2-1; 8 nucleotides agree with TRBD1. This CDR3 region has 15 residues. Germline V lookup: CDR1 KGHDR, CDR2 SFDVKD. Unmatched junction bases numbered 5, after V lost 2 bases and J lost 6 bases. CDR3 in amino acids: CATSDYGQGRNEQFF. DNA for the CDR3: TGTGCCACCAGTGATTATGGACAGGGCCGCAATGAGCAGTTCTTC.

In its sample, this clonotype was seen a few times. This chain uses TRBV20-1 with TRBJ1-2; no reliable D call. The length of the CDR3 is 8 residues. V lost 7 bases, J lost 7 bases, and 4 bases lay in between. Per the germline V gene, CDR1 is DFQATT and CDR2 is SNEGSKA (reference sequence). DNA for the CDR3: TGCAGTGTGAGTGGCTACACCTTC. Residues: CSVSGYTF.

The chain employs TRBV6-1 and TRBJ2-1; 10 positions agree with TRBD1. V was clipped by 5 bases and J by 10 bases; unmatched bases: 14. This CDR3 is 16 amino acids long. Germline CDR1 MNHNS, CDR2 SASEGT. As DNA, the CDR3 is TGTGCCAGCAGTACATCCGGGACAGGGGCTTTCGGGGAGCAGTTCTTC. It yields the protein CASSTSGTGAFGEQFF.

V gene TRBV7-9 combines with J gene TRBJ1-2; a weak D match, TRBD1 (5 bases). V shed 4 bases and J shed 3 bases, with 9 bases lying between them. The CDR3 is 13 amino acids. Germline V lookup: CDR1 SEHNR, CDR2 FQNEAQ (reference sequence). CDR3 sequence reads: CASSWDGDYGYTF. The CDR3 nucleotides are TGTGCCAGCAGCTGGGACGGAGACTATGGCTACACCTTC.

The chain combines TRBV19 with TRBJ2-3; a possible D gene is TRBD2 (6 bases). Trimming removed 3 bases from V and 2 bases from J, with 12 bases in between. The germline CDR1 and CDR2 sequences are LNHDA and SQIVND (reference sequence). The CDR3 has 15 residues. The CDR3 DNA reads as TGTGCCAGTAGTATCGGCGGGAAATACACAGATACGCAGTATTTT. The encoded protein is CASSIGGKYTDTQYF.

This clonotype was counted a few times. The chain combines TRBV6-5 with TRBJ1-5; 11 bases are a match to TRBD1. The CDR3 runs to 20 residues. In germline, CDR1 is MNHEY, CDR2 SVGAGI. With V trimmed by 0 bases and J by 2 bases, 12 bases remained unmatched. In DNA, the CDR3 is TGTGCCAGCAGTTACTCGTTGGCAGGACAGGGGGCGCGGGGCAATCAGCCCCAGCATTTT. Protein: CASSYSLAGQGARGNQPQHF.

The V call is TRBV28, the J call TRBJ1-1, with TRBD1 identical over 8 bases. The CDR3 has 16 residues. Germline V gives CDR1 MDHEN, CDR2 SYDVKM. The ends lost 6 bases at V and 5 bases at J; junction bases unmatched: 14. This CDR3 reads CASRPTTGGLWTEAFF. In DNA, the CDR3 is TGTGCCAGCAGGCCGACTACAGGGGGGTTGTGGACTGAAGCTTTCTTT.

The V call is TRBV7-2, the J call TRBJ1-2; no reliable D call. CDR3 length equals 14 residues. V shed 11 bases and J shed 1 base, with 17 bases lying between them. Germline-derived CDR1 and CDR2 are SGHTA and FQGNSA. This chain's CDR3 is CALGDYLLNYGYTF. In nucleotides, the CDR3 is TGTGCCCTCGGGGATTACCTCCTTAACTATGGCTACACCTTC.

The V call is TRBV20-1, the J call TRBJ2-5, with 7 bases aligning to TRBD2. The CDR3 consists of 14 residues. The germline gives CDR1 DFQATT, CDR2 SNEGSKA (reference sequence). Germline trimming cut 3 bases from V and 4 bases from J; bases unmatched to any gene: 8. CDR3 DNA: TGCAGTGCTAGGGCGGGAGACCCTGCAGAGACCCAGTACTTC. It encodes CSARAGDPAETQYF.

This clonotype has a handful of counts. This chain uses TRBV2 with TRBJ1-5, with D uncertain. Trimming took 7 bases from V and 2 from J, leaving 12 bases between them. There are 14 residues in the CDR3. The V gene's germline CDR1 is SNHLY and CDR2 FYNNEI. The CDR3 coding sequence is TGTGCCAGCATACGCGGCCATGGCAATCAGCCCCAGCATTTT. Residues: CASIRGHGNQPQHF. The full variable domain, completed using reference TRBV2 and TRBJ1-5, is EPEVTQTPSHQVTQMGQEVILRCVPISNHLYFYWYRQILGQKVEFLVSFYNNEISEKSEIFDDQFSVERPDGSNFTLKIRSTKLEDSAMYFCASIRGHGNQPQHFGDGTRLSIL.

The chain is built from TRBV11-2 and TRBJ2-3; 13 nucleotides line up with TRBD2. Germline V lookup: CDR1 SGHAT, CDR2 FQNNGV. V shed 1 base and J 4 bases; nucleotides not matched to a gene: 5. The CDR3 length is 17 residues. CDR3 in DNA: TGTGCCAGCAGCTTAGCCGGACTAGCGGGGGCCCCAGATACGCAGTATTTT. It translates to CASSLAGLAGAPDTQYF.

V and J are TRBV27 and TRBJ1-1; maybe TRBD1 (5 bases). The CDR3 covers 15 residues. CDR1 and CDR2 (germline): MNHEY, SMNVEV (reference sequence). V was pared by 4 bases and J by 4 bases, with 16 bases between. The CDR3 bases are TGTGCCAGCAGTTCAGGGAGGTCGGATGGCACTGAAGCTTTCTTT. Protein sequence: CASSSGRSDGTEAFF.

The chain links TRBV2 to TRBJ2-3; no definite D call. Germline CDR1 SNHLY, CDR2 FYNNEI. Trimming stripped 3 bases from V and 2 bases from J, with 6 bases between. The CDR3 loop spans 13 amino acids. The CDR3 is CASSDDDTDTQYF. In nucleotides, the CDR3 is TGTGCCAGCAGTGATGACGACACAGATACGCAGTATTTT.

The CDR3 here is CASSLGGISNQPQHF. CDR3 in DNA: TGTGCCAGCAGCTTGGGAGGGATTAGCAATCAGCCCCAGCATTTT. V is TRBV7-9 and J is TRBJ1-5; no firm D call. Germline CDR1 and CDR2: SEHNR and FQNEAQ (reference sequence). The CDR3 sequence is 15 residues long. Trimming pared 3 bases from V and 0 bases from J, leaving 9 bases between.

The V call is TRBV6-5, the J call TRBJ1-6; 10 bases fit TRBD1. CDR1 is MNHEY, CDR2 SVGAGI, per germline. This CDR3 has 15 residues. V lost 2 bases to trimming and J lost 8 bases; unmatched junction nucleotides: 3. For the CDR3, the DNA is TGTGCCAGCAGTTACGCCGGGACAGGGGATTCACCCCTCCACTTT. Translation: CASSYAGTGDSPLHF.

This sequence joins TRBV2 and TRBJ1-2, with a tentative D call TRBD1 (6 bases). Germline V gives CDR1 SNHLY, CDR2 FYNNEI. Trimming removed 7 bases at V and 9 bases at J, with 21 bases between. This CDR3 contains 14 residues. CDR3 bases: TGTGCCAGCAAGTTGGGGGGCGCGTCCCCTAGCTACACCTTC. Residues: CASKLGGASPSYTF.

With regard to this clonotype: One junction end disagrees with the germline gene, perhaps due to a read error. This chain connects TRBV6-1 to TRBJ1-1; D perhaps matches TRBD1 (5 bases). Germline V lookup: CDR1 MNHNS, CDR2 SASEGT. The CDR3 is 11 residues long. CDR3 nucleotides: TGTGCCAGCAGCTCAGAGGGGAGGGAGATCTTT. Protein: CASSSEGREIF.

This clonotype occurred a few times. V is TRBV7-9 and J is TRBJ1-2, with D perhaps TRBD1 (5 bases). The V gene lost 0 bases and the J gene lost 6 bases, with 8 bases spanning the gap. Germline V gives CDR1 SEHNR, CDR2 FQNEAQ (reference sequence). The CDR3 spans 13 residues. CDR3 DNA: TGTGCCAGCAGCTTAGCGGGACCTGATGGCTACACCTTC. It is translated as CASSLAGPDGYTF.

J is TRBJ2-5 and V is TRBV5-4; TRBD1 is a possible D gene (6 bases). This CDR3 is built from 14 residues. Trimming took off 0 bases at V and 4 bases at J, with 10 bases between the two ends. Germline CDR1 and CDR2: SGHNT and YYREEE (reference sequence). The CDR3 DNA is TGTGCCAGCAGCTTGGGGGGCAGGGGAGAGACCCAGTACTTC. This codes for CASSLGGRGETQYF.

The chain carries TRBV5-1 and TRBJ1-1; 7 bases map to TRBD1. Germline assignment: CDR1 SGHRS and CDR2 YFSETQ. The CDR3 consists of 15 residues. J gave up 3 bases and V 2 bases, and 7 bases lay outside the gene matches. The CDR3 spells CASSFLDRRDTEAFF. CDR3 bases: TGCGCCAGCAGCTTCTTGGACAGGCGTGACACTGAAGCTTTCTTT.